What follows is one TCR beta chain and its context. Its target is not known. PCR used 60 Vbeta primers and 13 Jbeta primers. Assay used: immunoSEQ multiplex PCR; TCRdb lists only in-frame clones, some missing. The data show some 150,000 clones, about two thirds seen once. Germline V gene lookup returns CDR1 MNHNS and CDR2 SASEGT. The trim removed 2 bases at V and 2 bases at J, leaving 10 bases unmatched. The CDR3 runs to 18 residues. The data are from a study of cytomegalovirus exposure and HLA in healthy donors. Broader study findings: Indistinguishability led to the exclusion of some V segments, TRBV6-2 and TRBV6-3 included. Data from an earlier analysis indicated that most TCR beta V segments were productive either about 90% or about 30% of the time. In most subjects, TCR beta sequences reportedly gave accurate predictions of HLA-A and HLA-B alleles.

The TCR originated in a man in his fifties or sixties in good health and CMV-seropositive. The chain combines TRBV6-1 with TRBJ2-3, with 10 bases fitting TRBD2. The sample taken for sequencing was PBMCs. The CDR3 DNA is TGTGCCAGCAGTGAACGAGGGGTAGCGGGAGGTTTCACAGATACGCAGTATTTT. It is translated as CASSERGVAGGFTDTQYF.